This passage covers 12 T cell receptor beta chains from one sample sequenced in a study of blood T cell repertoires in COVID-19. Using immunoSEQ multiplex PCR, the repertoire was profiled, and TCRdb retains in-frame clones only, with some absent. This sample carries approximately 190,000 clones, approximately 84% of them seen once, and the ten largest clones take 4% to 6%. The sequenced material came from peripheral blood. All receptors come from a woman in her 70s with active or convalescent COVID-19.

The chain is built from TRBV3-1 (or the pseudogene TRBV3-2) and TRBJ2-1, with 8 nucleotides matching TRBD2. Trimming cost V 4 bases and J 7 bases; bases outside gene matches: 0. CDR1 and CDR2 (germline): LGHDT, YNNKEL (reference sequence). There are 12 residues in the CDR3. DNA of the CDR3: TGTGCCAGCAGCCTAGCGGGAAATGAGCAGTTCTTC. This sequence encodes CASSLAGNEQFF.

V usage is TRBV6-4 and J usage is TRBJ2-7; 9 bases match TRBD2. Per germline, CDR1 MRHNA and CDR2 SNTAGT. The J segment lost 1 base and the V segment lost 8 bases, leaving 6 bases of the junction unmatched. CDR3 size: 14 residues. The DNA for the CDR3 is TGTGCCAGCTCCGGACTAGCGACTTCCTACGAGCAGTACTTC. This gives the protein CASSGLATSYEQYF.

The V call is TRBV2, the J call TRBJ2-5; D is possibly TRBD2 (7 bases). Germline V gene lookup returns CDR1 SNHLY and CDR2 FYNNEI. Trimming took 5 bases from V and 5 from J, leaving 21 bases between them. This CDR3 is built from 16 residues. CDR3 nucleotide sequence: TGTGCCAGCAGTAAGGGGGGGAGAACTAAGTGGGAGACCCAGTACTTC. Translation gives CASSKGGRTKWETQYF.

CDR3 in DNA: TGTGCCAGCAGCCAAGCCTGGACAGGGTACTATGGCTACACCTTC. Translated: CASSQAWTGYYGYTF. The chain employs TRBV3-1 (or the pseudogene TRBV3-2) and TRBJ1-2, with 8 bases aligning to TRBD1. This CDR3 is built from 15 residues. Germline-derived CDR1 and CDR2 are LGHDT and YNNKEL (reference sequence). The V gene end was trimmed by 1 base and the J gene end by 3 bases; junction bases not matched to a gene: 4.

The CDR3 DNA reads as TGTGCCAGCAGCCAAGGGTCTAGCGGCAATGAGCAGTTCTTC. It is translated as CASSQGSSGNEQFF. V gene TRBV11-1 combines with J gene TRBJ2-1; 7 nucleotides align to TRBD2. Unmatched junction bases numbered 7, after V lost 5 bases and J lost 6 bases. The CDR3 totals 14 residues. Per the germline V gene, CDR1 is SGHAT and CDR2 is FQDESV (reference sequence).

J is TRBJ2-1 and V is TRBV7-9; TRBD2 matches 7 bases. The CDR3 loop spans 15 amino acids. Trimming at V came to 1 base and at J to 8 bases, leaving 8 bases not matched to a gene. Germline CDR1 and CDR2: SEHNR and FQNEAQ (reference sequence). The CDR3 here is CASSLGGGSFDEQFF. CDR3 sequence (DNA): TGTGCCAGCAGCTTAGGAGGCGGGAGCTTCGATGAGCAGTTCTTC.

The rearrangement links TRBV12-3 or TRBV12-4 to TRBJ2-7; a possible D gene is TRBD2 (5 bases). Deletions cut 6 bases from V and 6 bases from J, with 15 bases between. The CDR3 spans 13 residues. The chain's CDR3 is CASRPGSLSEQYF. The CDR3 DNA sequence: TGTGCCAGCAGGCCGGGATCCCTAAGCGAGCAGTACTTC.

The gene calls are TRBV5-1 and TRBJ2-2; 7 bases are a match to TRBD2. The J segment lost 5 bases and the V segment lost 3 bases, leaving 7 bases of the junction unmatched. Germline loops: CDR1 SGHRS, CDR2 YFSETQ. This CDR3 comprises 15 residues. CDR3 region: CASSSLQGGTGELFF. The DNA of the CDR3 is TGCGCCAGCAGCTCTCTTCAGGGAGGGACCGGGGAGCTGTTTTTT. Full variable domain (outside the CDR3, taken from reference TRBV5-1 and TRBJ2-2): KAGVTQTPRYLIKTRGQQVTLSCSPISGHRSVSWYQQTPGQGLQFLFEYFSETQRNKGNFPGRFSGRQFSNSRSEMNVSTLELGDSALYLCASSSLQGGTGELFFGEGSRLTVL.

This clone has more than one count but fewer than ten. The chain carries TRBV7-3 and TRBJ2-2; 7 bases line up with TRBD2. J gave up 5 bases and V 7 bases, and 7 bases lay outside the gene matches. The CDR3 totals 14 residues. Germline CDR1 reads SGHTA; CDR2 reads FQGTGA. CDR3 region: CASTGLGLTGELFF. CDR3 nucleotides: TGTGCCAGCACTGGACTAGGTCTTACCGGGGAGCTGTTTTTT.

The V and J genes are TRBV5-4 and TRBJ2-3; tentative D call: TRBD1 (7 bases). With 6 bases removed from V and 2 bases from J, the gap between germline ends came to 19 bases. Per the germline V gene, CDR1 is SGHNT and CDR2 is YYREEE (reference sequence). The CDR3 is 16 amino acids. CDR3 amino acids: CASTRGGGDLTDTQYF. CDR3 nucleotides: TGTGCCAGCACCCGTGGAGGGGGCGACCTCACAGATACGCAGTATTTT.

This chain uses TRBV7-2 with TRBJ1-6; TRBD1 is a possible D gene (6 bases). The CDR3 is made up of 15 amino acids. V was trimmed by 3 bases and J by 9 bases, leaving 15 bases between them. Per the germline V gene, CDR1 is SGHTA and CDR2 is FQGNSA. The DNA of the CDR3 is TGTGCCAGCAGCTTTACAGGGATGAGTAGTTCACCCCTCCACTTT. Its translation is CASSFTGMSSSPLHF.

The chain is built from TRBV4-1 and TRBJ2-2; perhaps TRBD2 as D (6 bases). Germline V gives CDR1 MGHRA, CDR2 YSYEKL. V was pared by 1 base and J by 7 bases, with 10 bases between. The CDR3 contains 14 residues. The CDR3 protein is CASSQVPGDGELFF. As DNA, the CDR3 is TGCGCCAGCAGCCAAGTCCCGGGGGACGGGGAGCTGTTTTTT.